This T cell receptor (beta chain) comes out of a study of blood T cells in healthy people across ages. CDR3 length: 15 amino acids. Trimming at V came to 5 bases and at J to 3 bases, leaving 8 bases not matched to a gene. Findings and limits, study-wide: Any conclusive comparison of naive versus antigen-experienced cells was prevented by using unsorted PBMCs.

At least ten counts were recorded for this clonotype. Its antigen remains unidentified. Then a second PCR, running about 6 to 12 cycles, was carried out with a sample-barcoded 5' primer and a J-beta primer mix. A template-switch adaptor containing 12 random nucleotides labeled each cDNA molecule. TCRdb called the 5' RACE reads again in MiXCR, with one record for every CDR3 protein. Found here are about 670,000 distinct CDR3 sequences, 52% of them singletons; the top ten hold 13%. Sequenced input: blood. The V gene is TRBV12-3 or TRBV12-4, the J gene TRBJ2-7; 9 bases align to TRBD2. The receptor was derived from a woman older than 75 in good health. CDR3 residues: CASSPAGGLFYEQYF. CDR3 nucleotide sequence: TGTGCCAGCAGTCCTGCGGGAGGGTTATTCTACGAGCAGTACTTC.